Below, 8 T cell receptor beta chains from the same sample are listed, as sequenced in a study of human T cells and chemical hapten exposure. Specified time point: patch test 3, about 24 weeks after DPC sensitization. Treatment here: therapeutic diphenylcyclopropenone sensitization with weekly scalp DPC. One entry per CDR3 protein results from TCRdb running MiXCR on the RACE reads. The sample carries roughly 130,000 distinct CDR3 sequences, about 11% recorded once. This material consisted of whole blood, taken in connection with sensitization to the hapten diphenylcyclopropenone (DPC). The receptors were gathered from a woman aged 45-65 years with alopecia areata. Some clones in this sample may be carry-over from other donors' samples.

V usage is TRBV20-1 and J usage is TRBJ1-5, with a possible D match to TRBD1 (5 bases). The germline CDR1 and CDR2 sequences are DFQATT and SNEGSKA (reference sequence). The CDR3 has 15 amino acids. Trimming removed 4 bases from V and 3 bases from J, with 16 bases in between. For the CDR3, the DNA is TGCAGTGCTACCCCCGGACTGGGGCTCAATCAGCCCCAGCATTTT. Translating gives CSATPGLGLNQPQHF.

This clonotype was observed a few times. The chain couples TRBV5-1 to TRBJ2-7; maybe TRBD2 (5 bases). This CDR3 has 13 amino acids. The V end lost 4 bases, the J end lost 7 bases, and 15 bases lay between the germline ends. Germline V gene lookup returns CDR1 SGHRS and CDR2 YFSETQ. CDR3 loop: CASSPGLASEQYF. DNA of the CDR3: TGCGCCAGCAGCCCAGGACTGGCGAGTGAGCAGTACTTC.

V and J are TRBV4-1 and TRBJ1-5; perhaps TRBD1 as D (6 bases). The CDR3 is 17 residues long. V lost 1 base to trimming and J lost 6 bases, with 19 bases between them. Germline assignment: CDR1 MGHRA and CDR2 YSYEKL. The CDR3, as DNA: TGCGCCAGCAGCCAAGGTATCGCTCGGGGGCTGGCTCAGCCCCAGCATTTT. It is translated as CASSQGIARGLAQPQHF.

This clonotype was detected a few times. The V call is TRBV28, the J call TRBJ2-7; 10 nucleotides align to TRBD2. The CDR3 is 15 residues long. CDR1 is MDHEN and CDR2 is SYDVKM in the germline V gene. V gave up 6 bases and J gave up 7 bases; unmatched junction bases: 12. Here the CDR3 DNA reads TGTGCCAGCAGCGAGTGGGGGCTAGCGGGAGCAGAGCAGTACTTC. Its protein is CASSEWGLAGAEQYF.

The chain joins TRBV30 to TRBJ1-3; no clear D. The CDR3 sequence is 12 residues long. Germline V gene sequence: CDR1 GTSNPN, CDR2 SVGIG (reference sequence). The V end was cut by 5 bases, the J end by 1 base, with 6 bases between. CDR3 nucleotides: TGTGCCTGGCGAAGGTCTGGAAACACCATATATTTT. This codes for CAWRRSGNTIYF.

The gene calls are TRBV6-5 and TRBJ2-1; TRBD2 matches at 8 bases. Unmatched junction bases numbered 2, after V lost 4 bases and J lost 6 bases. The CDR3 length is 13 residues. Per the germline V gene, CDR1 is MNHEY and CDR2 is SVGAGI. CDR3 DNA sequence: TGTGCCAGCAGTTCGACTAGCGTCAATGAGCAGTTCTTC. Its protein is CASSSTSVNEQFF.

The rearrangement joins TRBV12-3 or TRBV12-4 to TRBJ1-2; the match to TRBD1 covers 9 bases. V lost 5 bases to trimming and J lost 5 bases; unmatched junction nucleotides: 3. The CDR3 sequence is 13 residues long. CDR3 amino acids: CASSIGTGYGYTF. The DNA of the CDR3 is TGTGCCAGCAGTATTGGGACAGGGTATGGCTACACCTTC.

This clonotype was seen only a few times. Written as DNA, the CDR3 is TGCAGTGCTAGTCAGCTAGCGGGTGGAACAGATACGCAGTATTTT. This sequence encodes CSASQLAGGTDTQYF. This chain links TRBV20-1 with TRBJ2-3; 8 bases align to TRBD2. The CDR3 totals 15 residues. V lost 3 bases, J lost 3 bases, and 8 bases stayed unmatched. Germline V CDR1 and CDR2: DFQATT, SNEGSKA (reference sequence).